This is a list of T cell receptor beta chains from one sample in a study of blood T cell repertoires in COVID-19. Only in-frame clones appear in the TCRdb table, and some are missing; sequencing was by immunoSEQ multiplex PCR. The sample carries roughly 300,000 clones, 83% recorded once. Material for sequencing was peripheral blood. The source of these receptors is a woman aged 45-60 years with acute or convalescent COVID-19. Both conserved end residues are part of each CDR3. Fields, in order: D gene, J gene, clone size, V gene, CDR3 protein, CDR3 DNA. A D gene is named only where the DNA matches it firmly. The listing skips clone size in some rows; elsewhere it reads once, few, many or a size class.

TRBD2 TRBJ2-5 . TRBV14 CASSQASGSYETQYF TGTGCCAGCAGCCAAGCTAGCGGGAGTTATGAGACCCAGTACTTC
. TRBJ1-4 . TRBV7-9 CASSLNRVATNEKLFF TGTGCCAGCAGCTTAAACAGGGTTGCAACTAATGAAAAACTGTTTTTT
. TRBJ1-4 . TRBV4-2 CASSQDTQGHGATNEKLFF TGTGCCAGCAGCCAAGACACTCAGGGACACGGGGCAACTAATGAAAAACTGTTTTTT
TRBD1 TRBJ1-2 . TRBV12-3/TRBV12-4 CASSPDREYGYTF TGTGCCAGCAGCCCCGACAGGGAGTATGGCTACACCTTC
. TRBJ1-1 . TRBV21-1 CASSLRDRVTEAFF TGTGCCAGCAGCCTCCGGGACAGGGTCACTGAAGCTTTCTTT
. TRBJ1-3 . TRBV9 CASSVTETGNTIYF TGTGCCAGCAGCGTAACAGAAACTGGAAACACCATATATTTT
TRBD1 TRBJ2-2 . TRBV5-4 CASSHDRANTGELFF TGTGCCAGCAGCCACGACAGGGCGAACACCGGGGAGCTGTTTTTT
TRBD2 TRBJ2-1 . TRBV6-5 CASRGLAHYNEQFF TGTGCCAGCAGAGGACTAGCGCATTACAATGAGCAGTTCTTC
. TRBJ1-1 . TRBV2 CASSPKTVNTEAFF TGTGCCAGCAGCCCAAAAACGGTGAACACTGAAGCTTTCTTT
TRBD2 TRBJ2-5 . TRBV18 CASSRGSGGAETQYF TGTGCCAGCTCAAGAGGGAGCGGGGGAGCTGAGACCCAGTACTTC
. TRBJ1-2 . TRBV13 CASSLRGSGYTF TGTGCCAGCAGCTTGAGGGGGAGTGGCTACACCTTC
. TRBJ1-3 once TRBV11-2 CASSLDIAGNTIYF TGTGCCAGCAGCTTAGATATAGCAGGAAACACCATATATTTT
TRBD1 TRBJ2-2 few TRBV5-8 CASKPGQGTLVGELFF TGTGCCAGTAAACCGGGACAGGGGACCCTCGTCGGGGAGCTGTTTTTT
TRBD2 TRBJ2-3 . TRBV7-7 CASSSAGGTDTQYF TGTGCCAGCAGCTCCGCGGGGGGCACAGATACGCAGTATTTT
TRBD1 TRBJ2-1 . TRBV27 CASSVPGQVQFF TGTGCCAGCAGTGTCCCGGGACAGGTGCAGTTCTTC
. TRBJ2-3 . TRBV24-1 CATSDFRVTDTQYF TGTGCCACCAGTGATTTTCGGGTCACAGATACGCAGTATTTT
TRBD1 TRBJ1-2 once TRBV7-8 CASSSDRGLAYGYTF TGTGCCAGCAGCTCAGACAGGGGGCTTGCCTATGGCTACACCTTC
. TRBJ2-5 . TRBV9 CASSVALGQETQYF TGTGCCAGCAGCGTAGCTCTCGGCCAAGAGACCCAGTACTTC
TRBD1 TRBJ2-7 . TRBV11-2 CASSLGRQGYEQYF TGTGCCAGCAGCTTAGGAAGACAGGGCTACGAGCAGTACTTC
TRBD1 TRBJ1-1 few TRBV7-6 CASSLDRGNTEAFF TGTGCCAGCAGCCTGGACAGGGGGAACACTGAAGCTTTCTTT
TRBD1 TRBJ1-2 . TRBV19 CASSLRGDSNYGYTF TGTGCCAGTAGCCTCAGGGGGGATTCTAACTATGGCTACACCTTC
TRBD1 TRBJ1-1 . TRBV7-8 CASSWDRNTEAFF TGTGCCAGCTCCTGGGACAGGAACACTGAAGCTTTCTTT